This TCR beta chain was recovered during a study of T cell clones after liver transplantation. Across the study: TCRbeta sequencing after a pre-transplant mixed lymphocyte reaction identified graft-donor-reactive clones, later tracked in post-transplant blood.

The V gene end was trimmed by 5 bases and the J gene end by 7 bases; junction bases not matched to a gene: 13. Germline CDR1 LNHNV, CDR2 YYDKDF (reference sequence). There are 15 residues in the CDR3. Profiling relied on immunoSEQ multiplex PCR, and the TCRdb table lists in-frame clones only, not all of them. The top ten clones hold approximately 2.8% of a sample with roughly 100,000 clones, around four fifths of them seen once. Unstimulated PBMCs were sorted into CD3+CD4+ and CD3+CD8+ populations. The V gene is TRBV15, the J gene TRBJ1-2; 7 positions match TRBD1. The origin of this receptor is a human patient who received a liver transplant. Some T cells could come from the graft donor. The source material was CD4+ T cells from blood, sampled around 49 months after liver transplant. This chain's CDR3 is CATSSNGEGAGGYTF. The CDR3 region has the DNA TGTGCCACCAGCTCAAACGGGGAGGGGGCCGGTGGCTACACCTTC.